This TCR beta chain derives from a study of Graves' ophthalmopathy and Graves' hyperthyroidism. General study findings and limits: Discrimination between ophthalmopathy and stable hyperthyroidism by a 13-signature model showed nearly 90% sensitivity and 70% to 82% specificity. Blood also held most thyroid clonotypes expanded above 0.001 frequency.

This CDR3 comprises 15 residues. V was pared by 4 bases and J by 0 bases, with 13 bases between. CDR1 is SGDLS, CDR2 YYNGEE, per germline. Exclusion applied to patients with other autoimmune diseases, uncontrolled infections, pregnancy or lactation. The table lists this clonotype with a few counts. Its antigen is as yet unknown. CDR3 regions of TCR beta were amplified from RNA transcripts. RT-PCR in the first round used HTBI primers; a second-round multiplex PCR followed. TCRdb independently ran MiXCR on the multiplex PCR reads; one entry per CDR3 protein. The repertoire holds about 500,000 distinct CDR3 sequences, with approximately 37% as singletons.

The sample consisted of peripheral blood or thyroid tissue (not recorded which). The V gene is TRBV9, the J gene TRBJ1-1; weak D call: TRBD1 (5 bases). The clonotype was recovered from an adult man with Graves' hyperthyroidism. The CDR3 here is CASSHPGDLNTEAFF. CDR3 DNA: TGTGCCAGCAGCCACCCCGGGGACCTGAACACTGAAGCTTTCTTT.